The sequence of this TCR beta chain was determined in a study of radiotherapy plus CTLA-4 blockade in lung cancer. Germline-derived CDR1 and CDR2 are MDHEN and SYDVKM. This CDR3 has 15 amino acids. V gave up 10 bases and J gave up 6 bases, with 19 bases separating them. The repertoire was sequenced with immunoSEQ multiplex PCR; TCRdb's copy has only in-frame clones and lacks some. The table includes about 45,000 clones, roughly three quarters detected once. This TCR was recovered from a human donor with non-small cell lung cancer who had stable disease on radiotherapy plus ipilimumab. The sample consisted of peripheral blood, taken from a patient treated with radiotherapy plus ipilimumab. V usage is TRBV28 and J usage is TRBJ1-6; D unclear. CDR3 loop: CATILSGPSNSPLHF. The DNA for the CDR3 is TGTGCCACCATTCTTTCTGGACCCTCTAATTCACCCCTCCACTTT.